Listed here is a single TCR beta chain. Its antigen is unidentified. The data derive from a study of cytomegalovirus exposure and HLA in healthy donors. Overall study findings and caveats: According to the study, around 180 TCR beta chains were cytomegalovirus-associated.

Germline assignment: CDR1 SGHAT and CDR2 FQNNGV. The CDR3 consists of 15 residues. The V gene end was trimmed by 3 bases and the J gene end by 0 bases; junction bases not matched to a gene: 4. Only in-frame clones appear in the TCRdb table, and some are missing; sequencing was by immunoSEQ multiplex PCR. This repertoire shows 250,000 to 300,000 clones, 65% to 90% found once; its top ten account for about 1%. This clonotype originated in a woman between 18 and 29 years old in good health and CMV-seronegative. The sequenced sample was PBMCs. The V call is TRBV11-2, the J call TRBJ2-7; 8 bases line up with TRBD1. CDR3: CASSFRTGNSYEQYF. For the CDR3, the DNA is TGTGCCAGCAGCTTCAGGACAGGGAACTCCTACGAGCAGTACTTC.